The 22 T cell receptor beta chains below all came from one sample that was sequenced in a study of read filtering for tumor transcriptome and immune sequencing. Molecular barcoded adaptors covering alpha/delta and beta/gamma chains were used on 400 ng RNA. TCRdb re-called the reads with MiXCR, one entry per CDR3 protein. The table records tens of thousands of distinct CDR3 sequences, roughly 21% of them present only once. The sample was a population of CD138-negative cells sorted from bone marrow. All receptors derive from a donor at least 40 years old with multiple myeloma.

This clonotype was recorded a few times. DNA of the CDR3: TGCGCCAGCAGCTCCACAGGGTGGGGAAACACCATATATTTT. This codes for CASSSTGWGNTIYF. The rearrangement links TRBV5-1 to TRBJ1-3, with D possibly matching TRBD1 (6 bases). Germline V gene lookup returns CDR1 SGHRS and CDR2 YFSETQ. The CDR3 totals 14 residues. The V end lost 3 bases, the J end lost 4 bases, and 11 bases lay between the germline ends. The full variable domain, completed using reference TRBV5-1 and TRBJ1-3, is KAGVTQTPRYLIKTRGQQVTLSCSPISGHRSVSWYQQTPGQGLQFLFEYFSETQRNKGNFPGRFSGRQFSNSRSEMNVSTLELGDSALYLCASSSTGWGNTIYFGEGSWLTVV.

With regard to this clonotype: Possible read error: a much larger clone is one base away. The CDR3 sequence: CANSPGTGMDQPQHF. The CDR3 DNA is TGTGCCAACTCACCGGGGACAGGGATGGATCAGCCCCAGCATTTT. The rearrangement uses TRBV18 and TRBJ1-5, with 9 bases lining up with TRBD1. The CDR3 runs to 15 residues. Germline V CDR1 and CDR2: KGHSH, LQKENI.

This clonotype was seen a few times. This rearrangement joins TRBV10-3 to TRBJ2-3; no clear D gene. The CDR3 sequence is 14 residues long. V was shortened by 4 bases and J by 2 bases, with 10 bases between the two germline ends. The V gene's germline CDR1 is ENHRY and CDR2 SYGVKD. The CDR3 reads CAISGKPPTDTQYF. The CDR3 bases are TGTGCCATCAGTGGAAAACCGCCCACAGATACGCAGTATTTT.

As for this clonotype: A single base separates this from a much larger clone, so it may be a read error. The rearrangement uses TRBV15 and TRBJ2-7, with D perhaps assigned TRBD1 or TRBD2 (5 bases each). The CDR3 runs 14 residues. The germline V gene has CDR1 LNHNV and CDR2 YYDKDF (reference sequence). The CDR3 loop is CTTSRDWGPGEQYF. The CDR3 DNA reads TGTACCACCAGCAGAGATTGGGGACCTGGGGAGCAGTACTTC. Complete variable domain (other parts from reference TRBV15 and TRBJ2-7): DAMVIQNPRYQVTQFGKPVTLSCSQTLNHNVMYWYQQKSSQAPKLLFHYYDKDFNNEADTPDNFQSRRPNTSFCFLDIRSPGLGDTAMYLCTTSRDWGPGEQYFGPGTRLTVT.

Many counts were recorded for this clonotype. This chain joins TRBV24-1 and TRBJ2-1; D not certain. The CDR3 contains 13 residues. The V end lost 0 bases, the J end lost 7 bases, and 6 bases lay between the germline ends. Germline V lookup: CDR1 KGHDR, CDR2 SFDVKD. This CDR3 reads CATSDLRRNEQFF. The CDR3 coding sequence is TGTGCCACCAGTGATTTGAGGCGAAATGAGCAGTTCTTC.

This clonotype came up many times. The chain recombines TRBV7-8 with TRBJ2-7, with D possibly TRBD1 on 5 matching bases. Germline V gives CDR1 SGHVS, CDR2 FQNEAQ. The CDR3 totals 16 residues. With 4 bases removed from V and 2 bases from J, the gap between germline ends came to 18 bases. For the CDR3, the DNA is TGTGCCAGCAGCTCCCACTCGGGTGCAGGGCCCTACGAGCAGTACTTC. Translating gives CASSSHSGAGPYEQYF.

This rearrangement joins TRBV3-1 to TRBJ2-2; TRBD2 might be the D (6 bases). There are 16 residues in the CDR3. Germline CDR1 is LGHDT and CDR2 is YNNKEL (reference sequence). V lost 3 bases and J lost 8, with 19 bases in between. As DNA, the CDR3 is TGTGCCAGCAGCCACCCAGCGGGTCGGGTTGGAGGGGAGCTGTTTTTT. This encodes CASSHPAGRVGGELFF.

With respect to this clonotype: At one of its ends the junction is not consistent with the germline gene, which may arise from a read error. V gene TRBV28 combines with J gene TRBJ1-5, with unresolved D. Germline values: CDR1 MDHEN, CDR2 SYDVKM. The CDR3 length is 13 residues. CDR3 loop: CASSWDSNRPQHF. CDR3 nucleotide sequence: TGTGCCAGCAGTTGGGATAGCAATCGGCCCCAGCATTTT. Filled out from reference TRBV28 and TRBJ1-5, the complete variable domain reads DVKVTQSSRYLVKRTGEKVFLECVQDMDHENMFWYRQDPGLGLRLIYFSYDVKMKEKGDIPEGYSVSREKKERFSLILESASTNQTSMYLCASSWDSNRPQHFGDGTRLSIL.

Worth noting for this clonotype: A much larger clone lies one base from this, so it may be a read error. The rearrangement joins TRBV15 to TRBJ1-1, with no clear D. The CDR3 is made up of 15 amino acids. Germline V gene sequence: CDR1 LNHNV, CDR2 YYDKDF (reference sequence). Written as DNA, the CDR3 is TGTGCCACCAGCGGAGATGGAGGAGGGAACACTGAAGCTTTCTTT. Protein sequence: CATSGDGGGNTEAFF.

Note on this clonotype: Compared with germline, one end of the junction differs, possibly owing to a read error. The gene calls are TRBV7-2 and TRBJ2-1, with 9 bases identical to TRBD1. From germline, CDR1 is SGHTA and CDR2 FQGNSA. This CDR3 comprises 15 residues. CDR3 bases: TGTGCCAGAAGCCCTCCTGGGACAGGGTACAATGTGCAGTTCTTC. This gives the protein CARSPPGTGYNVQFF.

This clonotype appeared once. Just one base apart from a much larger clone, this may be a read error. The CDR3 ends on some other residue instead of the conserved phenylalanine or tryptophan, so this is likely a read error. V and J are TRBV7-8 and TRBJ1-6; D is unresolved. Per the germline V gene, CDR1 is SGHVS and CDR2 is FQNEAQ. This CDR3 is 16 amino acids long. Trimming took 4 bases from V and 3 from J, leaving 13 bases between them. CDR3 residues: CASSSHRWDYNSPLHS. The CDR3 DNA sequence: TGTGCCAGCAGCTCGCACCGATGGGACTATAATTCACCCCTCCACTCT.

This clonotype was picked up many times. This rearrangement joins TRBV25-1 to TRBJ2-5; D remains ambiguous. The CDR3 contains 14 residues. Trimming took 0 bases from V and 1 from J, leaving 6 bases between them. Germline assignment: CDR1 MGHDK and CDR2 SYGVNS. CDR3 coding DNA: TGTGCCAGCAGTGAATATAAACGCCAAGAGACCCAGTACTTC. Its translation is CASSEYKRQETQYF.

The chain couples TRBV5-1 to TRBJ2-1; 7 bases line up with TRBD1. Losses at the gene ends were 4 bases for V and 5 bases for J; bases not matched to a gene: 6. Germline V gene sequence: CDR1 SGHRS, CDR2 YFSETQ. The CDR3 length is 14 residues. The CDR3 region is CASSPDRADNEQFF. CDR3 nucleotides: TGCGCCAGCAGCCCCGACAGGGCCGACAATGAGCAGTTCTTC.

This clonotype occurred many times. This chain uses TRBV3-1 with TRBJ1-1, with 10 bases aligning to TRBD1. V gave up 4 bases and J gave up 3 bases; unmatched junction bases: 5. Germline CDR1 reads LGHDT; CDR2 reads YNNKEL (reference sequence). The CDR3 is made up of 15 amino acids. Written as DNA, the CDR3 is TGTGCCAGCAGCCCTAGACAGGGGGCGCACACTGAAGCTTTCTTT. Amino acid sequence: CASSPRQGAHTEAFF.

This clonotype has at least ten counts. The genes are TRBV5-1 and TRBJ2-1, with a weak D call TRBD1 (6 bases). Trimming removed 1 base at V and 5 bases at J, with 19 bases between. This CDR3 region has 17 residues. Looked up from germline, CDR1 is SGHRS and CDR2 is YFSETQ. CDR3 region: CASSLTGSVWSDNEQFF. In DNA, the CDR3 is TGCGCCAGCAGCTTGACAGGGTCGGTGTGGAGTGACAATGAGCAGTTCTTC.

This chain uses TRBV6-2 or TRBV6-3 with TRBJ1-1, with 8 bases aligning to TRBD1. The CDR3 sequence is 13 residues long. Germline CDR1 reads MNHEY; CDR2 reads SVGEGT. V shed 6 bases and J 4 bases; nucleotides not matched to a gene: 4. The DNA for the CDR3 is TGTGCCAGCAGGGATACAGGGGGCACTGAAGCTTTCTTT. Translated: CASRDTGGTEAFF.

With regard to this clonotype: A much larger clone is a single base away; this may be a read error. The chain recombines TRBV14 with TRBJ2-2; perhaps TRBD2 as D (5 bases). The CDR3 is made up of 15 amino acids. Germline values: CDR1 SGHDN, CDR2 FVKESK. Here the CDR3 DNA reads TGTGCCAGCAGCCAAGATATCAGGCAGACCGGGGATCTGTTTTTT. This translates into CASSQDIRQTGDLFF.

The table lists this clonotype with many counts. V and J are TRBV3-1 and TRBJ2-7; 11 bases map to TRBD1. Trimming at V came to 0 bases and at J to 7 bases, leaving 5 bases not matched to a gene. Per the germline V gene, CDR1 is LGHDT and CDR2 is YNNKEL (reference sequence). This CDR3 region has 15 residues. Written as DNA, the CDR3 is TGTGCCAGCAGCCAAGACGGACAGGGGGCGGGTGAGCAGTACTTC. Protein product: CASSQDGQGAGEQYF.

The chain joins TRBV12-3 or TRBV12-4 to TRBJ1-2; 7 bases fit TRBD1. The CDR3 runs 13 residues. V dropped 3 bases and J dropped 8; count of bases not matched to a gene: 6. The CDR3 bases are TGTGCCAGCAGTTTCACAGGGGCGAGAGGCTACACCTTC. Translated: CASSFTGARGYTF.

This clonotype was observed many times. The chain carries TRBV28 and TRBJ2-7; TRBD1 is a possible D gene (6 bases). This CDR3 is built from 13 residues. V lost 7 bases and J 6 bases, leaving 16 bases between the germline ends. CDR1 is MDHEN and CDR2 is SYDVKM in the germline V gene. The CDR3 sequence is CASTPDRTREQYF. CDR3 coding DNA: TGTGCCAGCACTCCGGACAGAACTCGCGAGCAGTACTTC.

This clonotype was recorded a few times. J is TRBJ2-2 and V is TRBV6-6; 8 bases are shared with TRBD1. CDR1 and CDR2 from the germline V gene are MNHNY and SVGAGI (reference sequence). The V segment lost 2 bases and the J segment 4 bases; nucleotides outside the gene matches: 6. The CDR3 loop spans 16 amino acids. CDR3: CASSYAQGASTGELFF. The CDR3 DNA reads as TGTGCCAGCAGTTACGCGCAGGGGGCATCCACCGGGGAGCTGTTTTTT.

The chain employs TRBV28 and TRBJ1-5; D call uncertain. CDR1 is MDHEN, CDR2 SYDVKM, per germline. CDR3 length: 13 amino acids. V was trimmed by 6 bases and J by 2 bases, leaving 8 bases between them. The CDR3 region is CASRSAGNQPQHF. The CDR3 DNA sequence: TGTGCCAGCAGGTCCGCGGGCAATCAGCCCCAGCATTTT.